These 15 T cell receptor beta chains came from one sample sequenced in a study of blood T cells in healthy people across ages. The authors ran a second PCR of roughly 6 to 12 cycles using a sample-barcoded 5' primer and a J-beta primer mix. TCRdb itself ran the 5' RACE reads through MiXCR, one entry per CDR3 protein. The table includes about 570,000 distinct CDR3 sequences, about 25% detected once. The specimen was blood. These receptors were collected from an older woman in good health.

In this sample, this clonotype turned up a few times. The chain joins TRBV6-2 or TRBV6-3 to TRBJ2-5, with a possible D match to TRBD1 (5 bases). The length of the CDR3 is 13 residues. CDR1 and CDR2 (germline): MNHEY, SVGEGT. V gave up 2 bases and J gave up 5 bases, with 9 bases separating them. The CDR3 spells CASSYAGMETQYF. The CDR3 DNA reads as TGTGCCAGCAGTTACGCAGGGATGGAGACCCAGTACTTC.

V gene TRBV5-1 combines with J gene TRBJ2-1; 7 bases agree with TRBD2. V was pared by 5 bases and J by 1 base, with 9 bases of the junction left unmatched. Per the germline V gene, CDR1 is SGHRS and CDR2 is YFSETQ. The CDR3 has 16 amino acids. CDR3 nucleotide sequence: TGCGCCAGCAGGTCCCAGGGAGGGACTTCCTACAATGAGCAGTTCTTC. Amino acids: CASRSQGGTSYNEQFF. Full variable domain (remainder filled in from reference TRBV5-1 and TRBJ2-1): KAGVTQTPRYLIKTRGQQVTLSCSPISGHRSVSWYQQTPGQGLQFLFEYFSETQRNKGNFPGRFSGRQFSNSRSEMNVSTLELGDSALYLCASRSQGGTSYNEQFFGPGTRLTVL.

This clonotype has only a few counts. This rearrangement joins TRBV14 to TRBJ1-1; the D is unclear. Germline V gene data show CDR1 as SGHDN and CDR2 as FVKESK. The CDR3 length is 12 residues. The V end lost 4 bases, the J end lost 5 bases, and 8 bases lay between the germline ends. The CDR3 nucleotides read TGTGCCAGCAGCCCCTTGAGAACTGAAGCTTTCTTT. This codes for CASSPLRTEAFF.

This clonotype was found many times. The chain is built from TRBV7-2 and TRBJ2-7; TRBD1 might be the D (5 bases). V was shortened by 2 bases and J by 0 bases, with 11 bases between the two germline ends. The CDR3 spans 15 residues. Germline loops: CDR1 SGHTA, CDR2 FQGNSA. The DNA of the CDR3 is TGTGCCAGCAGCTTAATGCAGGGCAGCTCCTACGAGCAGTACTTC. This codes for CASSLMQGSSYEQYF.

The rearrangement joins TRBV7-8 to TRBJ1-2; TRBD1 aligns across 7 bases. Germline trimming cut 2 bases from V and 5 bases from J; bases unmatched to any gene: 8. The CDR3 extends over 15 amino acids. Germline values: CDR1 SGHVS, CDR2 FQNEAQ. CDR3 in DNA: TGTGCCAGCAGCTTAAATCGGGACAGTTTATATGGCTACACCTTC. It codes for CASSLNRDSLYGYTF.

The rearrangement joins TRBV18 to TRBJ2-7; 9 nucleotides match TRBD2. The germline gives CDR1 KGHSH, CDR2 LQKENI. The CDR3 spans 16 residues. With 0 bases clipped from V and 5 bases from J, the junction kept 8 bases outside the gene matches. CDR3 DNA sequence: TGTGCCAGCTCACCACCTGCAGGCGGGGGGGCCAACGAGCAGTACTTC. This translates into CASSPPAGGGANEQYF.

Worth noting for this clonotype: At one end, the junction sequence differs from germline, possibly due to a read error. CDR3 region: CSAETGNTGEPFF. CDR3 nucleotides: TGCAGCGCCGAGACGGGGAACACCGGGGAGCCGTTTTTT. The chain joins TRBV29-1 to TRBJ2-2; D may be TRBD2 (5 bases). Germline assignment: CDR1 SQVTM and CDR2 ANQGSEA. The CDR3 is 13 amino acids.

This rearrangement joins TRBV18 to TRBJ1-5, with 10 bases identical to TRBD1. With 0 bases clipped from V and 7 bases from J, the junction kept 6 bases outside the gene matches. The germline V gene encodes CDR1 KGHSH and CDR2 LQKENI. The CDR3 spans 16 residues. Here the CDR3 reads CASSPPGQGLVQPQHF. In DNA form, the CDR3 reads TGTGCCAGCTCACCACCGGGACAGGGGTTAGTCCAGCCCCAGCATTTT.

This clonotype came up a few times. The J gene is TRBJ1-5, the V gene TRBV15; D uncertain. The ends were cut back, 5 bases at V and 5 bases at J, with 10 bases in the middle. Germline values: CDR1 LNHNV, CDR2 YYDKDF (reference sequence). CDR3 length: 13 amino acids. The CDR3 region has the DNA TGTGCCACCAGCCGGTCCCGGGATCAGCCCCAGCATTTT. It specifies CATSRSRDQPQHF. The full variable domain, with the rest looked up from reference TRBV15 and TRBJ1-5, is DAMVIQNPRYQVTQFGKPVTLSCSQTLNHNVMYWYQQKSSQAPKLLFHYYDKDFNNEADTPDNFQSRRPNTSFCFLDIRSPGLGDTAMYLCATSRSRDQPQHFGDGTRLSIL.

In this sample, this clonotype turned up a few times. This chain connects TRBV7-2 to TRBJ2-7, with 8 bases fitting TRBD1. Germline V lookup: CDR1 SGHTA, CDR2 FQGNSA. The CDR3 is 14 residues long. V shed 5 bases, J shed 5 bases, and the junction held 8 bases outside the gene matches. The CDR3 DNA follows: TGTGCCAGCAGCCCAATACGACAGGGGAACGAGCAGTACTTC. Amino acids: CASSPIRQGNEQYF.

This rearrangement joins TRBV6-1 to TRBJ1-5; no clear D. The V and J ends lost 4 bases and 2 bases respectively, with 15 bases between them. Looked up from germline, CDR1 is MNHNS and CDR2 is SASEGT. CDR3 size: 16 residues. The CDR3 reads CASSVETLRGNQPQHF. In DNA, the CDR3 is TGTGCCAGCAGTGTTGAAACCCTTCGGGGCAATCAGCCCCAGCATTTT.

The V call is TRBV2, the J call TRBJ1-2; TRBD1 is a possible D gene (5 bases). The CDR3 spans 14 residues. CDR1 and CDR2 from the germline V gene are SNHLY and FYNNEI. The V gene lost 10 bases and the J gene lost 2 bases, with 17 bases spanning the gap. CDR3 in DNA: TGTGCCAAAGAGGGGCAGAGCCCCAACTATGGCTACACCTTC. It is translated as CAKEGQSPNYGYTF.

The V gene is TRBV4-3, the J gene TRBJ1-2; 7 bases align to TRBD1. Germline trimming cut 1 base from V and 1 base from J; bases unmatched to any gene: 6. Germline V CDR1 and CDR2: LGHNA, YSLEER. The CDR3 extends over 16 amino acids. CDR3 coding DNA: TGCGCCAGCAGCCAAGGGGTAGACAGGGATAACTATGGCTACACCTTC. This codes for CASSQGVDRDNYGYTF.

This chain uses TRBV20-1 with TRBJ1-4; D might be TRBD1 (6 bases). CDR1 is DFQATT and CDR2 is SNEGSKA in the germline V gene (reference sequence). Trimming took 3 bases from V and 4 from J, leaving 15 bases between them. The CDR3 totals 15 residues. The CDR3 sequence is CSASVDSVVNEKLFF. Written as DNA, the CDR3 is TGCAGTGCTAGCGTGGACAGCGTGGTTAATGAAAAACTGTTTTTT.

This clonotype was seen only once. The chain couples TRBV6-2 or TRBV6-3 to TRBJ1-1; TRBD1 might be the D (6 bases). From germline, CDR1 is MNHEY and CDR2 SVGEGT. The CDR3 covers 14 residues. The CDR3 DNA reads TGTGCATCTGAAAAGGGGGGAACAAACACTGAAGCTTTCTTT. Translation: CASEKGGTNTEAFF.